This T cell receptor beta chain stems from a study of Ad26.COV2.S vaccination and SARS-CoV-2 variants. V was clipped by 5 bases and J by 1 base; unmatched bases: 11. Germline loops: CDR1 MDHEN, CDR2 SYDVKM. The CDR3 length is 17 residues. This clone came up a few times. Treatment defined: some 19 received Ad26.COV2.S at low or high dose, single or two shots; five or six received placebo; per-sample allocation not given. Sampling was done on day 63 after the first vaccine or placebo injection. TCRdb's copy holds only in-frame clones and misses some; the assay was immunoSEQ multiplex PCR. The sample records approximately 500,000 clones, around 90% being singletons.

The TCR was taken from a person between 18 and 60 years old who received the Ad26.COV2.S COVID-19 vaccine or a placebo. The sequencing here drew on peripheral blood, taken in a trial of Ad26.COV2.S vaccine versus placebo. The J gene is TRBJ2-4, the V gene TRBV28, with 7 positions matching TRBD1. The CDR3 DNA follows: TGTGCCAGCAGTCTAACCCAGGGGGAGAGGGCCAAAAACATTCAGTACTTC. As protein: CASSLTQGERAKNIQYF.